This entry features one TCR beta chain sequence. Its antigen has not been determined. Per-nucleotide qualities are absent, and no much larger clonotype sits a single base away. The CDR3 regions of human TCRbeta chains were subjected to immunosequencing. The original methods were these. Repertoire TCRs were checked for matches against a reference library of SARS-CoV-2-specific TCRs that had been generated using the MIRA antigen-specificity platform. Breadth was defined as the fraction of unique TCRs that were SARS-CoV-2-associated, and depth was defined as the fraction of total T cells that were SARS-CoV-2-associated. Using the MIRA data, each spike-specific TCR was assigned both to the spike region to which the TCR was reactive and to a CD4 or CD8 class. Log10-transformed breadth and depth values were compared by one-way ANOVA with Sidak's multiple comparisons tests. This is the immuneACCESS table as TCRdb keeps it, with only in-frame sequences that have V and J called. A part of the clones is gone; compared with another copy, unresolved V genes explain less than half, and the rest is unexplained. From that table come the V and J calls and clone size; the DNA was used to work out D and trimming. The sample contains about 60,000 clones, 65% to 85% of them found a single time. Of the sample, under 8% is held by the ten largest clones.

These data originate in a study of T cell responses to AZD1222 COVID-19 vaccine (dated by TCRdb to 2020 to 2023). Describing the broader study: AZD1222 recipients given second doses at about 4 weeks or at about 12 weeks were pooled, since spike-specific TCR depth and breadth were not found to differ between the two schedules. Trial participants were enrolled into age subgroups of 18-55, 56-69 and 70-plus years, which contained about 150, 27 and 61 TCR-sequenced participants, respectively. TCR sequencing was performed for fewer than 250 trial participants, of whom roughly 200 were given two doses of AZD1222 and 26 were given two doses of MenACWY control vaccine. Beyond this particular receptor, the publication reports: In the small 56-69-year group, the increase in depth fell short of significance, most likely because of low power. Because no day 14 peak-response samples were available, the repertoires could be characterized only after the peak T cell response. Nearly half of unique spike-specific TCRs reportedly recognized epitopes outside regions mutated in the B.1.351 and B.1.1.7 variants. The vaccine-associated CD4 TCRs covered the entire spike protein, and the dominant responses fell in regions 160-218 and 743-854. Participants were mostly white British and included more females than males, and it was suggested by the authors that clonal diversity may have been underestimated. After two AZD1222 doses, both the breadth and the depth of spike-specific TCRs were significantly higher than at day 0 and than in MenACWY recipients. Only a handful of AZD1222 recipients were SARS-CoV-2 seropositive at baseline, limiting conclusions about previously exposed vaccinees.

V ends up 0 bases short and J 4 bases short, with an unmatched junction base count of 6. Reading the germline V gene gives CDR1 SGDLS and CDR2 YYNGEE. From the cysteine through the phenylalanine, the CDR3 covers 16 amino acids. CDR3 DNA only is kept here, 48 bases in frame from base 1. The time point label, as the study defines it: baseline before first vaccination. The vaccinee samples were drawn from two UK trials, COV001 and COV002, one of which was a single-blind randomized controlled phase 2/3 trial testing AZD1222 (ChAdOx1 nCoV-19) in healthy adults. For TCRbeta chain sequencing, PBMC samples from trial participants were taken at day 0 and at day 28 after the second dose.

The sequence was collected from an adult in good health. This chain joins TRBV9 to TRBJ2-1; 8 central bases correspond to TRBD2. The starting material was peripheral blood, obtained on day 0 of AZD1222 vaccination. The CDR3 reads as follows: CASSVGSSGFYNEQFF. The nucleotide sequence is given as TGTGCCAGCAGCGTAGGATCTAGCGGGTTTTACAATGAGCAGTTCTTC.